The 2 T cell receptor beta chains reported below all come from one sample, sequenced in a study of shared clonotypes between healthy human individuals. The data were produced by immunoSEQ multiplex PCR, yet TCRdb's version contains in-frame clones alone and is incomplete. The data show some 2,500,000 clones, with approximately 94% seen just once and 0.35% to 0.45% held by the top ten. Sequences were obtained from naive CD4+ T cells from PBMCs. Subset described: CD45RA+ positively selected. These receptors all come from a man between 18 and 35 years old in good health. Some clones in this sample may be carry-over from other donors' samples.

This chain connects TRBV15 to TRBJ1-4, with D tentatively TRBD1 (5 bases). V gave up 6 bases and J gave up 4 bases, with 9 bases separating them. This CDR3 is 13 amino acids long. The V gene's germline CDR1 is LNHNV and CDR2 YYDKDF (reference sequence). CDR3 nucleotides: TGTGCCACCAGTGGGGGGAGTAATGAAAAACTGTTTTTT. Translation: CATSGGSNEKLFF.

This chain uses TRBV7-2 with TRBJ2-7, with no clear D. The CDR3 has 13 amino acids. Germline assignment: CDR1 SGHTA and CDR2 FQGNSA. V shed 1 base and J shed 6 bases, with 10 bases lying between them. CDR3 nucleotides: TGTGCCAGCAGCTTAGTGTCTGGGGTCGAGCAGTACTTC. It translates to CASSLVSGVEQYF.